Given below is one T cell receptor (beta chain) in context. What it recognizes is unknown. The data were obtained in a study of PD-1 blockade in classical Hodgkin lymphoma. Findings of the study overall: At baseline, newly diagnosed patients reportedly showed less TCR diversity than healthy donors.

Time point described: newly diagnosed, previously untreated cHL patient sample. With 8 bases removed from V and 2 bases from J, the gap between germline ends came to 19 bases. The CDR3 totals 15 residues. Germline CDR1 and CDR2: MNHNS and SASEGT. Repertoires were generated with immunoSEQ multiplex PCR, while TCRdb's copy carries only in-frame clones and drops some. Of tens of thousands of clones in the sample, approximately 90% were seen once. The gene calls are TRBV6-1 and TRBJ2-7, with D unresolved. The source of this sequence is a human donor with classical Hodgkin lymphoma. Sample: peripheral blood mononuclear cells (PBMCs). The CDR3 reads CASRVYPGSTYEQYV. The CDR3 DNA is TGTGCCAGCCGGGTTTACCCTGGCAGCACCTACGAGCAGTACGTC.